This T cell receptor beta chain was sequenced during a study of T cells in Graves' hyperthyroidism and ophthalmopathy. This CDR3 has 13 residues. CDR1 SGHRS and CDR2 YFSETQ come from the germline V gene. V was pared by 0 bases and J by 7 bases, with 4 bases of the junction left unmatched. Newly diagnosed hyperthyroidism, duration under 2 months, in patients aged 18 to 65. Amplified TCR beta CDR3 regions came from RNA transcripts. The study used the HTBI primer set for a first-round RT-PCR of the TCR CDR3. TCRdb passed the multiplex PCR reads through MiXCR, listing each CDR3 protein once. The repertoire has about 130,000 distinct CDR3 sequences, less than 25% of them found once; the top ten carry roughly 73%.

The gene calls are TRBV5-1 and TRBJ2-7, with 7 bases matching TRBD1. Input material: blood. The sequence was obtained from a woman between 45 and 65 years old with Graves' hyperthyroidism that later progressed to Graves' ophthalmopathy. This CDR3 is CASSLEQGPEQYF. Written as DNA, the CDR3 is TGCGCCAGCAGCTTGGAACAGGGGCCAGAGCAGTACTTC.